Following are 32 T cell receptor beta chains from one sample sequenced in a study of regulatory T cells in long-lasting Graves disease. The time point was: persistent/refractory GD, antithyroid drugs over 5 years with positive TRAb. The authors made the TCR library using RNA they extracted from PBMCs. Libraries of TCR beta came from iRepertoire HTBI primers plus Arm-PCR of CDR3 regions. Each CDR3 protein gets one entry after TCRdb re-called the multiplex PCR reads with MiXCR. The sample carries around 430,000 distinct CDR3 sequences, under 25% recorded once. The source material was peripheral blood mononuclear cells (PBMCs), sampled when the disease was refractory, from a patient treated with antithyroid drugs. Source of these receptors: a female donor with Graves disease.

This clonotype was picked up many times. The V call is TRBV7-2, the J call TRBJ1-4; weak D call: TRBD1 (5 bases). Germline loops: CDR1 SGHTA, CDR2 FQGNSA. CDR3 size: 17 residues. Trimming left V 1 base short and J 0 bases short, with 12 bases between. The CDR3 region has the DNA TGTGCCAGCAGCTTAGACTGGGACTTAGCAACTAATGAAAAACTGTTTTTT. It is translated as CASSLDWDLATNEKLFF.

This clonotype appeared many times. The V and J genes are TRBV14 and TRBJ1-1, with 9 bases aligning to TRBD1. This CDR3 contains 16 residues. V gave up 5 bases and J gave up 2 bases; unmatched junction bases: 9. In germline, CDR1 is SGHDN, CDR2 FVKESK. CDR3 in amino acids: CASSFRDRAFNTEAFF. CDR3 coding DNA: TGTGCCAGCAGCTTCCGGGACAGGGCCTTCAACACTGAAGCTTTCTTT.

The table lists this clonotype with many counts. The CDR3 region has the DNA TGTGCCAGCAAAAGGGGTCAGGGGGGTAACTATGGCTACACCTTC. As protein: CASKRGQGGNYGYTF. This chain connects TRBV27 to TRBJ1-2; 7 bases align to TRBD1. The CDR3 totals 15 residues. Trimming at V came to 7 bases and at J to 1 base, leaving 9 bases not matched to a gene. From germline, CDR1 is MNHEY and CDR2 SMNVEV (reference sequence).

The rearrangement links TRBV6-5 to TRBJ2-2; no reliable D call. The CDR3 loop spans 14 amino acids. V was shortened by 0 bases and J by 6 bases, with 8 bases between the two germline ends. Germline-derived CDR1 and CDR2 are MNHEY and SVGAGI. The CDR3 here is CASSYSITAGELFF. The CDR3 DNA sequence: TGTGCCAGCAGTTACTCGATTACTGCCGGGGAGCTGTTTTTT.

Notes on this clonotype: A single base separates this from a much larger clone, so it may be a read error. The rearrangement links TRBV7-2 to TRBJ2-7; tentatively, D is TRBD1 or TRBD2 (5 bases each). The length of the CDR3 is 12 residues. The germline V gene encodes CDR1 SGHTA and CDR2 FQGNSA. The CDR3 region is CANSLDSPGQYF. CDR3 coding DNA: TGTGCCAACAGCTTAGACAGCCCGGGACAGTACTTC.

The chain uses TRBV6-2 or TRBV6-3 and TRBJ2-1; TRBD2 matches at 11 bases. V dropped 4 bases and J dropped 7; count of bases not matched to a gene: 6. Germline CDR1 and CDR2: MNHEY and SVGEGT. The CDR3 is made up of 15 amino acids. The CDR3 loop reads CASSLTSGAGNEQFF. CDR3 nucleotides: TGTGCCAGCAGTTTGACTAGCGGGGCGGGAAATGAGCAGTTCTTC.

This clonotype was picked up a small number of times. The chain recombines TRBV9 with TRBJ1-1, with D unresolved. V was cut by 0 bases and J by 11 bases, with 11 bases left in between. CDR1 SGDLS and CDR2 YYNGEE come from the germline V gene. The CDR3 loop spans 12 amino acids. The chain's CDR3 is CASSVGSEGAFF. The DNA of the CDR3 is TGTGCCAGCAGCGTAGGGAGCGAAGGGGCTTTCTTT.

J is TRBJ1-2 and V is TRBV15; D uncertain. Trimming stripped 0 bases from V and 4 bases from J, with 15 bases between. Germline V gene lookup returns CDR1 LNHNV and CDR2 YYDKDF (reference sequence). The CDR3 extends over 16 amino acids. The CDR3, as DNA: TGTGCCACCAGCAGAGAGGTCGCCCAGGAGCTCTATGGCTACACCTTC. It yields the protein CATSREVAQELYGYTF. The full variable domain, its missing parts supplied by reference TRBV15 and TRBJ1-2, is DAMVIQNPRYQVTQFGKPVTLSCSQTLNHNVMYWYQQKSSQAPKLLFHYYDKDFNNEADTPDNFQSRRPNTSFCFLDIRSPGLGDTAMYLCATSREVAQELYGYTFGSGTRLTVV.

This clonotype has ten or more counts. J is TRBJ1-1 and V is TRBV6-2 or TRBV6-3; a weak D match, TRBD1 (5 bases). Per germline, CDR1 MNHEY and CDR2 SVGEGT. The CDR3 runs 14 residues. V was cut by 2 bases and J by 1 base, with 8 bases left in between. The CDR3 spells CASSYGGANTEAFF. Written as DNA, the CDR3 is TGTGCCAGCAGTTACGGAGGGGCGAACACTGAAGCTTTCTTT.

This clonotype was found a few times. The chain links TRBV7-3 to TRBJ2-4, with 9 bases identical to TRBD1. The junction had 6 bases not matched to a gene; V was cut back by 5 bases and J by 10 bases. Germline assignment: CDR1 SGHTA and CDR2 FQGTGA. This CDR3 has 13 residues. CDR3 in amino acids: CASSPPGTGIQYF. The CDR3 DNA is TGTGCCAGCAGCCCACCCGGGACAGGGATTCAGTACTTC.

The J gene is TRBJ2-2, the V gene TRBV7-9; D gene uncertain. The CDR3 sequence is 13 residues long. V lost 4 bases, J lost 4 bases, and 7 bases lay in between. Germline CDR1 is SEHNR and CDR2 is FQNEAQ (reference sequence). The CDR3 nucleotides are TGTGCCAGCAGCTCAACACCCACCGGGGAGCTGTTTTTT. It yields the protein CASSSTPTGELFF.

This clonotype was found a few times. This chain links TRBV7-2 with TRBJ2-3; 9 bases match TRBD2. V gave up 1 base and J gave up 1 base; unmatched junction bases: 3. CDR3 length: 16 amino acids. CDR1 is SGHTA, CDR2 FQGNSA, per germline. CDR3 loop: CASSLGASGGTDTQYF. The CDR3 bases are TGTGCCAGCAGCTTAGGTGCTAGCGGGGGCACAGATACGCAGTATTTT.

This clonotype showed up just a few times. This rearrangement joins TRBV13 to TRBJ1-3, with D possibly TRBD1 on 6 matching bases. This CDR3 comprises 15 residues. Trimming pared 7 bases from V and 4 bases from J, leaving 17 bases between. Germline V gene lookup returns CDR1 PRHDT and CDR2 FYEKMQ (reference sequence). The CDR3 region has the DNA TGTGCCAGCATAAGGGCAGGGGAGTCCGGAAACACCATATATTTT. Protein product: CASIRAGESGNTIYF.

A single count supports this clonotype. The chain joins TRBV6-4 to TRBJ2-7, with TRBD2 as a possible D gene (5 bases). Germline CDR1 and CDR2: MRHNA and SNTAGT. With 4 bases removed from V and 2 bases from J, the gap between germline ends came to 9 bases. The CDR3 length is 13 residues. CDR3: CASSVEATYEQYF. The CDR3 nucleotides are TGTGCCAGCAGTGTGGAGGCTACCTACGAGCAGTACTTC.

This clonotype was counted between two and nine times. This rearrangement joins TRBV28 to TRBJ2-3; a possible D gene is TRBD1 (6 bases). Germline-derived CDR1 and CDR2 are MDHEN and SYDVKM. V lost 4 bases, J lost 0 bases, and 8 bases lay in between. The CDR3 loop spans 14 amino acids. CDR3 in amino acids: CASSWTDSTDTQYF. CDR3 in DNA: TGTGCCAGCAGTTGGACAGATAGCACAGATACGCAGTATTTT. The variable domain in full, with the rest retrieved from reference TRBV28 and TRBJ2-3, is DVKVTQSSRYLVKRTGEKVFLECVQDMDHENMFWYRQDPGLGLRLIYFSYDVKMKEKGDIPEGYSVSREKKERFSLILESASTNQTSMYLCASSWTDSTDTQYFGPGTRLTVL.

This clonotype was counted between two and nine times. The J gene is TRBJ1-2, the V gene TRBV20-1; 8 nucleotides align to TRBD1. The CDR3 covers 14 residues. V gave up 0 bases and J gave up 7 bases; unmatched junction bases: 7. Germline V CDR1 and CDR2: DFQATT, SNEGSKA (reference sequence). CDR3 bases: TGCAGTGCTAGAGAGATTGAAACAGGGGGTGGCTACACCTTC. Residues: CSAREIETGGGYTF.

The sample holds one count of this clonotype. A much larger clone lies a single base off, so this may be a read error. No conserved phenylalanine or tryptophan ends this CDR3, so it is likely a read error. The limits of the CDR3 on the DNA are not certain, so only TCRdb's listed CDR3 is given. The chain has TRBV12-5 and TRBJ2-7; the D call TRBD2 from the table was never checked on the DNA. Per germline, CDR1 LGHNT and CDR2 FRNRAP. The CDR3 numbers 12 amino acids, ends counted. The CDR3 protein is CASGPAEGALSI.

The J gene is TRBJ1-1, the V gene TRBV18; 7 nucleotides line up with TRBD1. CDR1 KGHSH and CDR2 LQKENI come from the germline V gene. The CDR3 is 14 amino acids. V lost 5 bases and J lost 5; bases outside the gene matches: 8. The DNA of the CDR3 is TGTGCCAGCTCAAAGGAGGGGGCCCGAACTGAAGCTTTCTTT. This gives the protein CASSKEGARTEAFF.

The J gene is TRBJ2-3, the V gene TRBV12-3 or TRBV12-4, with D possibly TRBD1 on 5 matching bases. V lost 2 bases, J lost 4 bases, and 16 bases lay in between. The CDR3 is 16 amino acids. CDR3 DNA: TGTGCCAGCAGTTTAAATCCGACCGACAGAGCAGATACGCAGTATTTT. Protein product: CASSLNPTDRADTQYF.

This clonotype was counted only a few times. The chain employs TRBV5-1 and TRBJ2-1; D possibly matches TRBD1 or TRBD2 (5 bases each). CDR1 SGHRS and CDR2 YFSETQ come from the germline V gene. CDR3 size: 14 residues. With 10 bases removed from V and 7 bases from J, the gap between germline ends came to 21 bases. CDR3 protein: CAASFGTGLNEQFF. CDR3 DNA sequence: TGCGCCGCCTCATTCGGGACGGGGTTGAATGAGCAGTTCTTC. The complete variable domain, with remaining parts taken from reference TRBV5-1 and TRBJ2-1, reads KAGVTQTPRYLIKTRGQQVTLSCSPISGHRSVSWYQQTPGQGLQFLFEYFSETQRNKGNFPGRFSGRQFSNSRSEMNVSTLELGDSALYLCAASFGTGLNEQFFGPGTRLTVL.

This clonotype showed up just a few times. The V gene is TRBV7-3, the J gene TRBJ2-7; perhaps TRBD1 as D (6 bases). V lost 5 bases and J 3 bases, leaving 17 bases between the germline ends. The CDR3 spans 15 residues. The germline V gene encodes CDR1 SGHTA and CDR2 FQGTGA. CDR3 region: CASSVSPDSFYEQYF. The CDR3 coding sequence is TGTGCCAGCAGCGTAAGCCCGGACAGCTTCTACGAGCAGTACTTC.

This clonotype appeared a few times. The rearrangement joins TRBV9 to TRBJ1-1, with D unclear. Germline values: CDR1 SGDLS, CDR2 YYNGEE. The CDR3 covers 14 residues. The V end lost 5 bases, the J end lost 1 base, and 12 bases lay between the germline ends. CDR3 bases: TGTGCCAGCAGTTACACGGGATGGAACACTGAAGCTTTCTTT. Protein sequence: CASSYTGWNTEAFF.

This clonotype has only one observation. The chain carries TRBV6-2 or TRBV6-3 and TRBJ2-4; D gene unclear. CDR1 is MNHEY, CDR2 SVGEGT, per germline. CDR3 length: 11 residues. V was shortened by 3 bases and J by 6 bases, with 3 bases between the two germline ends. The CDR3 nucleotides read TGTGCCAGCAGTTATTTAAACATTCAGTACTTC. Its protein product is CASSYLNIQYF.

Ten or more counts support this clonotype. This chain links TRBV9 with TRBJ1-2; 7 bases line up with TRBD1. CDR1 is SGDLS, CDR2 YYNGEE, per germline. V shed 0 bases, J shed 4 bases, and the junction held 3 bases outside the gene matches. The CDR3 runs to 14 residues. The CDR3 nucleotides are TGTGCCAGCAGCGTAGACCCAGGGGGCTATGGCTACACCTTC. It specifies CASSVDPGGYGYTF.

This clonotype was counted a few times. The chain employs TRBV30 and TRBJ2-7, with 7 bases fitting TRBD2. The germline V gene encodes CDR1 GTSNPN and CDR2 SVGIG (reference sequence). The CDR3 totals 15 residues. Trimming at V came to 1 base and at J to 3 bases, leaving 9 bases not matched to a gene. CDR3 loop: CAWSEGRDGYYEQYF. In DNA, the CDR3 is TGTGCCTGGAGTGAGGGGAGGGACGGATACTACGAGCAGTACTTC.

This clonotype appeared many times. The chain combines TRBV20-1 with TRBJ2-7; TRBD2 matches at 12 bases. V lost 7 bases to trimming and J lost 4 bases; unmatched junction nucleotides: 11. This CDR3 is 15 amino acids long. CDR1 DFQATT and CDR2 SNEGSKA come from the germline V gene (reference sequence). In DNA, the CDR3 is TGCAGTGTCCGGGGACTAGCGGGTGGACTATACGAGCAGTACTTC. The encoded protein is CSVRGLAGGLYEQYF.

The CDR3 region has the DNA TGTGCCAGTACAACAGGGGAACCTGGGGCCAACGTCCTGACTTTC. This encodes CASTTGEPGANVLTF. This chain links TRBV19 with TRBJ2-6; 7 bases agree with TRBD1. There are 15 residues in the CDR3. Germline values: CDR1 LNHDA, CDR2 SQIVND (reference sequence). Trimming at V came to 7 bases and at J to 2 bases, leaving 5 bases not matched to a gene.

This clonotype showed up just a few times. V usage is TRBV24-1 and J usage is TRBJ2-5; D possibly uses TRBD1 or TRBD2 (6 bases each). V lost 9 bases and J lost 5, with 9 bases in between. The CDR3 runs to 11 residues. CDR1 is KGHDR, CDR2 SFDVKD, per germline. The CDR3 region is CATGGLETQYF. The CDR3 DNA follows: TGTGCCACCGGGGGGCTGGAGACCCAGTACTTC.

The table lists this clonotype with many counts. The chain combines TRBV19 with TRBJ2-5; maybe TRBD1 (5 bases). Trimming cost V 5 bases and J 5 bases, with 12 bases left between them. CDR1 and CDR2 (germline): LNHDA, SQIVND (reference sequence). The CDR3 runs to 13 residues. CDR3 loop: CASSDSPRETQYF. The CDR3 DNA reads TGTGCCAGTAGTGACAGCCCCAGGGAGACCCAGTACTTC.

This clonotype has ten or more counts. The chain links TRBV28 to TRBJ1-4, with D unclear. This CDR3 is 14 amino acids long. The germline V gene encodes CDR1 MDHEN and CDR2 SYDVKM. V lost 4 bases and J lost 10, with 16 bases in between. The DNA for the CDR3 is TGTGCCAGCAGTTCGGAAAGGATCCAGAGAAAACTGTTTTTT. Its protein product is CASSSERIQRKLFF.

This clonotype showed up many times. This chain links TRBV19 with TRBJ1-1; 10 nucleotides match TRBD1. This CDR3 comprises 12 residues. The V gene's germline CDR1 is LNHDA and CDR2 SQIVND (reference sequence). V shed 9 bases, J shed 4 bases, and the junction held 2 bases outside the gene matches. CDR3 sequence (DNA): TGTGCCAGCAGGACAGGGGGCACTGAAGCTTTCTTT. It is translated as CASRTGGTEAFF.

This clonotype was detected many times. The V gene is TRBV11-1, the J gene TRBJ2-7; D is uncertain. Trimming took off 1 base at V and 3 bases at J, with 13 bases between the two ends. The CDR3 length is 15 residues. Germline V gene sequence: CDR1 SGHAT, CDR2 FQDESV (reference sequence). Here the CDR3 DNA reads TGTGCCAGCAGCTTAGAAACGAGTCGGTACTACGAGCAGTACTTC. Encoded protein: CASSLETSRYYEQYF.